This T cell receptor (beta chain) was sequenced during a study of blood T cell repertoires in COVID-19. The overall study: PBMCs, B-cell-depleted T cells, or T cells provided the cDNA or gDNA that made up the material.

This clone was counted at least ten times. Here immunoSEQ multiplex PCR was the method, and the copy in TCRdb shows in-frame clones only, minus some. The data hold approximately 270,000 clones, with about four fifths observed a single time. The V end was cut by 5 bases, the J end by 5 bases, with 6 bases between. This CDR3 is built from 11 residues. The chain links TRBV12-3 or TRBV12-4 to TRBJ1-2; tentative D call: TRBD1 (5 bases). This TCR came from a person aged 70 to 85 with COVID-19, enrolled during active disease. Sequenced sample: peripheral blood. CDR3 coding DNA: TGTGCCAGCAGTGACAGATATGGCTACACCTTC. Protein product: CASSDRYGYTF.